A selection of T cell receptor beta chains follows, all from one sample in a study of blood T cell repertoires in COVID-19. Assay used: immunoSEQ multiplex PCR; TCRdb lists only in-frame clones, some missing. Of approximately 440,000 clones in the sample, 80% to 95% were seen once. Sequenced sample: PBMCs or T cells enriched from blood (not recorded which). All receptors come from a man between 18 and 35 years old who had recovered from COVID-19. Both conserved end residues are part of each CDR3. The D gene is left open where the match is weak. Only part of the rows carry a size: once, few, many, or a class if the clone is expanded.

d_call | clone_size | j_call | v_call | cdr3_nt | cdr3_aa
. | . | TRBJ2-1 | TRBV5-1 | TGCGCCAGCAGCCCCTGGAGGGTTGACAATGAGCAGTTCTTC | CASSPWRVDNEQFF
TRBD2 | . | TRBJ2-2 | TRBV5-1 | TGCGCCAGCAGCTTACGCGGGACTAGCGGGATCGGGGAGCTGTTTTTT | CASSLRGTSGIGELFF
. | . | TRBJ2-5 | TRBV5-4 | TGTGCCAGCAGCCCCGGACTGGCGGGCGTCCAAGAGACCCAGTACTTC | CASSPGLAGVQETQYF
. | . | TRBJ1-1 | TRBV18 | TGTGCCAGCTCAACCTTGGGGGCCGGCACTGAAGCTTTCTTT | CASSTLGAGTEAFF
. | . | TRBJ1-5 | TRBV28 | TGTGCCAGCAACCGACGACGGCAGGGCCACAATCAGCCCCAGCATTTT | CASNRRRQGHNQPQHF
. | . | TRBJ1-2 | TRBV12-3/TRBV12-4 | TGTGCCAGCAGTTTTCAGGGTTGGGATGGCTACACCTTC | CASSFQGWDGYTF
. | . | TRBJ1-4 | TRBV28 | TGTGCCAGCAGCTACCCTGGGGAGTCAGATAATGAAAAACTGTTTTTT | CASSYPGESDNEKLFF
TRBD1 | . | TRBJ1-6 | TRBV30 | TGTGCCTGGAGTGTACGGACAGGGTGGAATTCACCCCTCCACTTT | CAWSVRTGWNSPLHF
. | . | TRBJ1-1 | TRBV14 | TGTGCCAGCAGCCAAGATATTAGAGGAGGCTCTGAAGCTTTCTTT | CASSQDIRGGSEAFF
. | . | TRBJ1-2 | TRBV13 | TGTGCCAGCAGCTTACGTATACAGAACATTAACGGCTACACCTTC | CASSLRIQNINGYTF
TRBD1 | . | TRBJ1-2 | TRBV28 | TGTGCCAGCAGTCCAGGGACAGCCGAGTATGGCTACACCTTC | CASSPGTAEYGYTF
. | few | TRBJ1-1 | TRBV19 | TGTGCCAGTAGTACGAACCTTATCAGGGGTGAAGCTTTCTTT | CASSTNLIRGEAFF
TRBD2 | few | TRBJ2-1 | TRBV6-4 | TGTGCCAGCAGTGACTCGGGCGGGAGCCCCAATGAGCAGTTCTTC | CASSDSGGSPNEQFF
. | . | TRBJ1-2 | TRBV9 | TGTGCCAGCAGCGTAGACGCAGGGCGCCCGATCTATGGCTACACCTTC | CASSVDAGRPIYGYTF
. | . | TRBJ1-1 | TRBV5-1 | TGCGCCAGCACCCAAGGGAGCCCGAACACTGAAGCTTTCTTT | CASTQGSPNTEAFF
. | . | TRBJ1-2 | TRBV14 | TGTGCCAGCAGCCCGACTCAGCTTAACTATGGCTACACCTTC | CASSPTQLNYGYTF
. | few | TRBJ1-2 | TRBV5-1 | TGCGCCAGCAGCTTGGCGTGGAGGGGCCAGAACTATGGCTACACCTTC | CASSLAWRGQNYGYTF
. | . | TRBJ2-4 | TRBV11-2 | TGTGCCAGCAGCTTAACAGGGTCTAGGGCCAAAAACATTCAGTACTTC | CASSLTGSRAKNIQYF
. | few | TRBJ2-1 | TRBV6-1 | TGTGCCAGCAGTGAATCTTACAATGAGCAGTTCTTC | CASSESYNEQFF
. | . | TRBJ2-2 | TRBV27 | TGTGCCAGTACAAAGGAGGCATGGACCGGGGAGCTGTTTTTT | CASTKEAWTGELFF
TRBD2 | . | TRBJ2-7 | TRBV3-1/TRBV3-2 | TGTGCCAGCAGCCAAGGAGGACTAGCCGAGCAGTACTTC | CASSQGGLAEQYF
TRBD2 | . | TRBJ2-1 | TRBV13 | TGTGCCAGCAGCTTAGAAACTGGACTAGCGGCATCGGTGGACAATGAGCAGTTCTTC | CASSLETGLAASVDNEQFF